This record covers a single T cell receptor beta chain. Its antigen is still unknown. The V gene end was trimmed by 5 bases and the J gene end by 4 bases; junction bases not matched to a gene: 12. This CDR3 is built from 16 residues. The entry originates in a study of cytomegalovirus exposure and HLA in healthy donors. General study findings and limits: A later analysis reportedly found fewer N-insertions in an Asian-associated ancestry cluster than the roughly 730-donor mean. Reports indicated that the classifier achieved high specificity and sensitivity in diagnosing cytomegalovirus status. A later analysis by the authors found several of the most significant clusters apparently linked to common viral pathogens.

In the PCR, 60 Vbeta and 13 Jbeta primers were used. Clones were sequenced by immunoSEQ multiplex PCR, and TCRdb holds only the in-frame ones, with some missing. The sample has about 120,000 clones; 77% are singletons. The chain is built from TRBV5-3 and TRBJ2-1; TRBD2 matches at 7 bases. TRBV5-3 has ORF status, its function being uncertain. This sequence was found in a man between 18 and 35 years old in good health and CMV-seropositive. Sequencing input: PBMCs. This CDR3 is CARREPIPRGYNEQFF. In nucleotides, the CDR3 is TGTGCCAGAAGGGAACCTATTCCGCGGGGGTACAATGAGCAGTTCTTC.